Detailed here is one TCR beta chain. Sequenced by immunoSEQ multiplex PCR; TCRdb stores in-frame clones only, minus some. The sample has some 370,000 clones; over 80% are singletons. The data belong to a study of blood T cell repertoires in COVID-19. The V gene's germline CDR1 is GTSNPN and CDR2 SVGIG (reference sequence). The length of the CDR3 is 18 residues. V dropped 5 bases and J dropped 0 bases, with 24 bases sitting between them. Sequenced material: PBMCs or T cells enriched from blood (not recorded which). This sequence was found in a woman between 50 and 59 years old who had recovered from COVID-19. V and J are TRBV30 and TRBJ2-3; tentative D call: TRBD2 (7 bases). CDR3 nucleotides: TGTGCCTGGGGGAGGGACACCTATCCCTACGGGAGCACAGATACGCAGTATTTT. The encoded protein is CAWGRDTYPYGSTDTQYF. The variable domain in full, completed from reference TRBV30 and TRBJ2-3, reads SQTIHQWPATLVQPVGSPLSLECTVEGTSNPNLYWYRQAAGRGLQLLFYSVGIGQISSEVPQNLSASRPQDRQFILSSKKLLLSDSGFYLCAWGRDTYPYGSTDTQYFGPGTRLTVL.